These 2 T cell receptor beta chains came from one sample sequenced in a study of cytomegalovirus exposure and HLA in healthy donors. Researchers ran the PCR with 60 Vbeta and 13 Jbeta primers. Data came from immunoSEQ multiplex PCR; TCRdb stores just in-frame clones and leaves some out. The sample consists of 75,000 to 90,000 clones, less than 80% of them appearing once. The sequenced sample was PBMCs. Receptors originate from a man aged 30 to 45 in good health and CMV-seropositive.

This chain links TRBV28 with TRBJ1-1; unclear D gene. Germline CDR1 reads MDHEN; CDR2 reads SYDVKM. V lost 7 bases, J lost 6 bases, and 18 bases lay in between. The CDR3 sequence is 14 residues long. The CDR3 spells CASTTPAGWSEAFF. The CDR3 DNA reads TGTGCCAGCACCACTCCCGCGGGGTGGTCTGAAGCTTTCTTT.

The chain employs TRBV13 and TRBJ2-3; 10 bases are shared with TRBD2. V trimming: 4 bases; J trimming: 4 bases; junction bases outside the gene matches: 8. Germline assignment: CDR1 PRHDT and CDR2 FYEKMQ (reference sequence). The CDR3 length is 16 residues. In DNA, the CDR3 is TGTGCCAGCAGCTCCTCCGGGACTAGCGTCGCAGATACGCAGTATTTT. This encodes CASSSSGTSVADTQYF.